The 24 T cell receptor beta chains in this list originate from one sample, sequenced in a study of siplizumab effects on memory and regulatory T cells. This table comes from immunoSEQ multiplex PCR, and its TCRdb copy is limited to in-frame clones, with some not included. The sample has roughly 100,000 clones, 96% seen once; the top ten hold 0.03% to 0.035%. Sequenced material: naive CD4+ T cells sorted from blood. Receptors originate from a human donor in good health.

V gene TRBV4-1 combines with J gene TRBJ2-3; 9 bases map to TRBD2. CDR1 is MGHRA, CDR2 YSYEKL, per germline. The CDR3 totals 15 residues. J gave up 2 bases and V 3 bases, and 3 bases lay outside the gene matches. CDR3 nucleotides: TGCGCCAGCAGCCATCGGACTAGCGACACAGATACGCAGTATTTT. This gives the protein CASSHRTSDTDTQYF.

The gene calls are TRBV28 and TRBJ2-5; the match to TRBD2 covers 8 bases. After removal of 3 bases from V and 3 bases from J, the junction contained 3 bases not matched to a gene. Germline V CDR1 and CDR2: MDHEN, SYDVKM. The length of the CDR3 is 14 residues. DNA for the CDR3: TGTGCCAGCAGTTTCGGGGGGGGAGAAGAGACCCAGTACTTC. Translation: CASSFGGGEETQYF.

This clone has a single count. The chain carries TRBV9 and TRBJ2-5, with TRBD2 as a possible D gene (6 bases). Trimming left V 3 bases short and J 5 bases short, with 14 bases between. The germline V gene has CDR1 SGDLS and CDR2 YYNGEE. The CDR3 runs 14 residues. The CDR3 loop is CASSERPEGETQYF. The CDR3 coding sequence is TGTGCCAGCAGCGAGCGCCCGGAGGGGGAGACCCAGTACTTC.

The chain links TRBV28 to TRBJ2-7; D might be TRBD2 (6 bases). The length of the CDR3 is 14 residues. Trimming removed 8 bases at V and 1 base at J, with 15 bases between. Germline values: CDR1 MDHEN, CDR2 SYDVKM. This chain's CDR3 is CASATRLGSYEQYF. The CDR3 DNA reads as TGTGCCAGCGCGACTAGGTTGGGTTCCTACGAGCAGTACTTC.

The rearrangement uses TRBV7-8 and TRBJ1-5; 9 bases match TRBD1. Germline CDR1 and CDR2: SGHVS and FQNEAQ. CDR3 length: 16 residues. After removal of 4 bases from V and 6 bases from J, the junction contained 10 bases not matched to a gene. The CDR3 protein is CASSSATGGQSQPQHF. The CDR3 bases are TGTGCCAGCAGCTCGGCCACAGGGGGCCAAAGTCAGCCCCAGCATTTT.

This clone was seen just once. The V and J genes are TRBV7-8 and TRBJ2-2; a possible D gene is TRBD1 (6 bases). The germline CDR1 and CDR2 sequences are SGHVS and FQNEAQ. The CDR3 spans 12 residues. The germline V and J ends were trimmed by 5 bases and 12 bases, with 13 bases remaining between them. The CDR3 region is CASSLTGRQLFF. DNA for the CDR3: TGTGCCAGCAGCCTTACAGGGAGACAGCTGTTTTTT.

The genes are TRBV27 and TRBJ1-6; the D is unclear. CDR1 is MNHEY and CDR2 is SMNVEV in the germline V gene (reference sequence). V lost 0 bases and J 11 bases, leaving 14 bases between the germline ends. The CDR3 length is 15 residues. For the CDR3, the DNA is TGTGCCAGCAGTTTATCACCCGGTCCGGTGGCACCCCTCCACTTT. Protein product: CASSLSPGPVAPLHF.

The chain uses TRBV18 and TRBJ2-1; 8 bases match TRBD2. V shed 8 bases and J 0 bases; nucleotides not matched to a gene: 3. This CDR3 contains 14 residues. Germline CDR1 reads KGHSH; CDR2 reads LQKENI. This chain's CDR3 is CASRGGFSYNEQFF. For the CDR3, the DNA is TGTGCCAGCCGCGGGGGGTTCTCCTACAATGAGCAGTTCTTC.

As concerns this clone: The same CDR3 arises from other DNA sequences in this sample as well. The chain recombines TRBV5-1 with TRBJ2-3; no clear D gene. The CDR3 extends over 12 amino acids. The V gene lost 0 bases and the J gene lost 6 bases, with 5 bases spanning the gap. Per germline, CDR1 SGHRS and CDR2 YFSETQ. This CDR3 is CASSLAGDTQYF. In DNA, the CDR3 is TGCGCCAGCAGCTTGGCCGGTGATACGCAGTATTTT.

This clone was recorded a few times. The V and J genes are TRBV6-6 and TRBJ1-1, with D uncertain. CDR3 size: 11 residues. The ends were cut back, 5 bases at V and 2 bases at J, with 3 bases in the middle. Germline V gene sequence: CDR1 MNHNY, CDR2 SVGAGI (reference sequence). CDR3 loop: CASSGNTEAFF. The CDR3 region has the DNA TGTGCCAGCAGTGGTAACACTGAAGCTTTCTTT.

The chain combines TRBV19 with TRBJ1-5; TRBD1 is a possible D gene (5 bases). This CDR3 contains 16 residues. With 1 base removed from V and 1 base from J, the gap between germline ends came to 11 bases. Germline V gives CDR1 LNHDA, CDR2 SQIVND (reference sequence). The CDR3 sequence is CASSIGGAGSNQPQHF. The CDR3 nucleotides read TGTGCCAGTAGTATAGGAGGGGCAGGGAGCAATCAGCCCCAGCATTTT.

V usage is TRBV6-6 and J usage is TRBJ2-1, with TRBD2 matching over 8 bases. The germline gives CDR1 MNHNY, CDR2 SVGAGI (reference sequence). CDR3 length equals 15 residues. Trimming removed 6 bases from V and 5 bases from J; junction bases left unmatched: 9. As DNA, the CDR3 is TGTGCCAGCAGGGGTTTTAGCGGGGTACACAATGAGCAGTTCTTC. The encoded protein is CASRGFSGVHNEQFF.

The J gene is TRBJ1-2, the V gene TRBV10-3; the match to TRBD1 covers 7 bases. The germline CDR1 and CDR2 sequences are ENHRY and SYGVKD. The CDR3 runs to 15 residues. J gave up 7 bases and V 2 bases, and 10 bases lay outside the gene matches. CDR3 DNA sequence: TGTGCCATCAGTGAGAACTCACAGGGGCTGAGTGGCTACACCTTC. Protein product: CAISENSQGLSGYTF.

The CDR3 DNA sequence: TGTGCCAGCAGTAGTGGGGGTGGTACAGACCGAACCTACGAGCAGTACTTC. It encodes CASSSGGGTDRTYEQYF. This chain joins TRBV28 and TRBJ2-5, with D perhaps matching TRBD1 or TRBD2 (5 bases each). The J call may be wrong; the DNA end is better matched by TRBJ2-7. The CDR3 is 17 residues long. Germline V gene data show CDR1 as MDHEN and CDR2 as SYDVKM.

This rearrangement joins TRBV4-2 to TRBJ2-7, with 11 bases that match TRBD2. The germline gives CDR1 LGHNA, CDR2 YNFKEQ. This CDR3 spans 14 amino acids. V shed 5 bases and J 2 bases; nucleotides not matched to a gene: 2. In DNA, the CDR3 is TGTGCCAGCAGCTCTAGCGGGGGGACCTACGAGCAGTACTTC. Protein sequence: CASSSSGGTYEQYF.

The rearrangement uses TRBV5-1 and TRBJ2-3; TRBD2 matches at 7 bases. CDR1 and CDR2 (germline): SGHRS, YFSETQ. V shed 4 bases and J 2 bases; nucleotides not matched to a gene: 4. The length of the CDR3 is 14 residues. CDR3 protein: CASSGGGFTDTQYF. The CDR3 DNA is TGCGCCAGCAGCGGCGGGGGATTCACAGATACGCAGTATTTT.

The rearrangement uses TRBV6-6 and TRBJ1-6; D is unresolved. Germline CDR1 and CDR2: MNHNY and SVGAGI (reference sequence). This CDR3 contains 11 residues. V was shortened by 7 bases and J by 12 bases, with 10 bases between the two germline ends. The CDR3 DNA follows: TGTGCCAGCAACATGGAGGGACCCCTCCACTTT. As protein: CASNMEGPLHF.

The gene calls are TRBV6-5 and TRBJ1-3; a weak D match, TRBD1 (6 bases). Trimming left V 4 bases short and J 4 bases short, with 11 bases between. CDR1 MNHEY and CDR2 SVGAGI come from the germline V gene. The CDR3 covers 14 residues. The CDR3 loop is CASSLGQLGNTIYF. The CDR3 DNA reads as TGTGCCAGCAGTTTAGGACAGCTCGGAAACACCATATATTTT.

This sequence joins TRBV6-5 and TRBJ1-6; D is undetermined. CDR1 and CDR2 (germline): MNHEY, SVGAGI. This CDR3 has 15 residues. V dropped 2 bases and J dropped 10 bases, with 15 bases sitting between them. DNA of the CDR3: TGTGCCAGCAGTTACGATACCCCGACGCGATCACCCCTCCACTTT. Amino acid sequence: CASSYDTPTRSPLHF.

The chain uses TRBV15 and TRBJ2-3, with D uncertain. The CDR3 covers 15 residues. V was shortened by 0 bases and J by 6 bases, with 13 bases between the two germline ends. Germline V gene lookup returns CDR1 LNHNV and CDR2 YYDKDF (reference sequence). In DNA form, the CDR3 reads TGTGCCACCAGCAGAGATTCCCCACAATTGGATACGCAGTATTTT. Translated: CATSRDSPQLDTQYF.

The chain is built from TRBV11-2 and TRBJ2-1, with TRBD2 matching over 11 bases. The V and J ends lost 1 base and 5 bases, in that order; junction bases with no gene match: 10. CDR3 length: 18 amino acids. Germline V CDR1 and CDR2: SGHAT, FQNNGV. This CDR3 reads CASSLGGWGTSGDNEQFF. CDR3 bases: TGTGCCAGCAGCTTAGGAGGTTGGGGGACTAGCGGAGACAATGAGCAGTTCTTC.

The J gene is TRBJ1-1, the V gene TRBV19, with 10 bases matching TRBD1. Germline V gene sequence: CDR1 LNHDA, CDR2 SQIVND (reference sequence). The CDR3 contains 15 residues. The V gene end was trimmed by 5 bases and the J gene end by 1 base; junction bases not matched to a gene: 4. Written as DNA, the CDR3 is TGTGCCAGTAGTGGCCGGGACAGGGGGAACACTGAAGCTTTCTTT. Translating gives CASSGRDRGNTEAFF. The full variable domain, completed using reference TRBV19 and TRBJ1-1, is DGGITQSPKYLFRKEGQNVTLSCEQNLNHDAMYWYRQDPGQGLRLIYYSQIVNDFQKGDIAEGYSVSREKKESFPLTVTSAQKNPTAFYLCASSGRDRGNTEAFFGQGTRLTVV.

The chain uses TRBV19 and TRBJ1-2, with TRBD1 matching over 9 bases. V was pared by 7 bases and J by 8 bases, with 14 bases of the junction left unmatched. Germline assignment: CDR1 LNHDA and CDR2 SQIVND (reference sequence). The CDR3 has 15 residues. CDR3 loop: CASTASGQGVRGYTF. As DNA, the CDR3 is TGTGCCAGTACCGCCTCGGGACAGGGAGTTAGGGGCTACACCTTC.

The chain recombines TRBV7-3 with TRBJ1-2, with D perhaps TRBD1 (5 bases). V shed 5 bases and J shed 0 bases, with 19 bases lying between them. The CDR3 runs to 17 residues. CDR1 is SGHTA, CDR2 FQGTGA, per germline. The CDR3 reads CASSGTSGATTNYGYTF. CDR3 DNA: TGTGCCAGCAGCGGAACATCCGGGGCTACTACTAACTATGGCTACACCTTC.